The TCR beta chain described here comes from a study of blood T cell repertoires in COVID-19. TCRdb's copy holds only in-frame clones and misses some; the assay was immunoSEQ multiplex PCR. The sample carries fewer than 350,000 clones, about 86% recorded once. The V gene lost 0 bases and the J gene lost 5 bases, with 22 bases spanning the gap. Germline CDR1 reads MNHEY; CDR2 reads SVGEGT. The CDR3 is 18 residues long. V and J are TRBV6-2 or TRBV6-3 and TRBJ1-1; D possibly corresponds to TRBD1 (6 bases). Sample: peripheral blood. The clonotype originates from a woman in her sixties with active or convalescent COVID-19. For the CDR3, the DNA is TGTGCCAGCAGTTACTCGAGACTACAGGGCGGTTTTTGGACTGAAGCTTTCTTT. It encodes CASSYSRLQGGFWTEAFF.